These T cell receptor beta chains were read from a single sample in a study of Tregs in tolerant kidney transplant recipients. TCRdb keeps only in-frame clones here, not all; method: immunoSEQ multiplex PCR. The sample has over 15,000 clones; more than 50% are singletons. These receptors lack a known antigen. The sample here was CD4+ T cells from blood cultured with allogeneic cells, taken before the transplant. The source is a human patient who received a combined kidney and bone marrow transplant. Both conserved end residues are part of each CDR3. Each record gives: clone size, J gene, D gene, V gene, CDR3 protein, CDR3 DNA. A D gene is named only where the DNA matches it firmly. A row's size may be missing; if present it is once, few, many or a size class.

NA	TRBJ2-1	TRBD2	TRBV7-3	CASSLSLAGNYNEQFF	TGTGCCAGCAGCTTATCACTAGCGGGGAACTACAATGAGCAGTTCTTC
NA	TRBJ2-2	TRBD1	TRBV10-3	CAISRPRGQRNTGELFF	TGTGCCATCAGTCGACCTCGGGGACAGAGGAACACCGGGGAGCTGTTTTTT
NA	TRBJ1-5	NA	TRBV7-2	CASSLLSRGQGQPQHF	TGTGCCAGCAGCTTATTGAGTCGCGGGCAAGGTCAGCCCCAGCATTTT
NA	TRBJ2-2	NA	TRBV4-1	CASSQDRRGYGRGGGELFF	TGCGCCAGCAGCCAAGATCGGCGGGGATACGGGAGAGGAGGCGGGGAGCTGTTTTTT
medium-sized	TRBJ2-2	NA	TRBV5-4	CASSLVSGELFF	TGTGCCAGCAGCTTGGTCTCCGGGGAGCTGTTTTTT
NA	TRBJ2-4	TRBD1	TRBV13	CASAVHLRGRGPFMSAKNIQYF	TGTGCCAGCGCAGTCCATCTTCGGGGCAGGGGGCCGTTCATGAGTGCCAAAAACATTCAGTACTTC
NA	TRBJ1-6	TRBD1	TRBV7-9	CASSLTGTGGWSPLHF	TGTGCCAGCAGCTTGACAGGGACAGGGGGCTGGTCACCCCTCCACTTT
NA	TRBJ1-2	NA	TRBV4-2	CASSQIEQVSYGYTF	TGTGCCAGCAGCCAAATTGAACAGGTTTCCTATGGCTACACCTTC
NA	TRBJ1-5	NA	TRBV18	CASSPWAINQPQHF	TGTGCCAGCTCACCTTGGGCAATCAATCAGCCCCAGCATTTT
NA	TRBJ1-2	NA	TRBV6-6	CASSNTAHGYTF	TGTGCCAGCAGTAATACAGCCCATGGCTACACCTTC
once	TRBJ1-1	NA	TRBV5-5	CASSLVVNTEAFF	TGTGCCAGCAGCTTGGTCGTGAACACTGAAGCTTTCTTT
NA	TRBJ2-2	NA	TRBV9	CASSVRGDGELFF	TGTGCCAGCAGCGTCCGTGGAGACGGGGAGCTGTTTTTT
medium-sized	TRBJ2-3	NA	TRBV2	CASNWGVTDTQYF	TGTGCCAGCAATTGGGGGGTCACAGATACGCAGTATTTT
NA	TRBJ1-2	NA	TRBV2	CASSERQGRSGYTF	TGTGCCAGCAGTGAAAGGCAGGGGAGAAGTGGCTACACCTTC
few	TRBJ2-7	NA	TRBV2	CASRWEQGVVYEQYF	TGTGCCAGCAGGTGGGAACAAGGGGTCGTCTACGAGCAGTACTTC
few	TRBJ1-3	NA	TRBV7-3	CASSLTGGAGNTIYF	TGTGCCAGCAGCTTAACCGGGGGGGCTGGAAACACCATATATTTT
NA	TRBJ2-3	TRBD1	TRBV29-1	CSVVGTGERGDTQYF	TGCAGCGTTGTCGGTACAGGGGAAAGGGGAGATACGCAGTATTTT
NA	TRBJ2-7	TRBD1	TRBV4-2	CASSQTPGQGFEQYF	TGTGCCAGCAGCCAGACGCCCGGACAGGGGTTCGAGCAGTACTTC
few	TRBJ2-1	TRBD2	TRBV4-3	CASSQDITGTSNEQFF	TGCGCCAGCAGCCAAGATATAACGGGGACTAGCAATGAGCAGTTCTTC
NA	TRBJ1-5	NA	TRBV7-2	CASSLVRDFNQPQHF	TGTGCCAGCAGCTTAGTTCGGGATTTCAATCAGCCCCAGCATTTT
few	TRBJ2-7	TRBD2	TRBV5-1	CASSLFAGVFDEQYF	TGCGCCAGCAGCTTGTTTGCGGGAGTCTTCGACGAGCAGTACTTC
few	TRBJ2-2	TRBD2	TRBV10-3	CAISDTSGRRNTGELFF	TGTGCCATCAGTGACACTAGCGGGAGGCGAAACACCGGGGAGCTGTTTTTT
NA	TRBJ2-7	NA	TRBV7-2	CASSLFLPGFDEQYF	TGTGCCAGCAGCTTGTTTCTCCCAGGGTTCGACGAGCAGTACTTC
NA	TRBJ2-7	TRBD2	TRBV5-4	CASSLAYLAGGPTYEQYF	TGTGCCAGCAGCTTGGCCTATTTAGCGGGGGGGCCGACCTACGAGCAGTACTTC
NA	TRBJ2-7	TRBD1	TRBV5-1	CASSLIQGADEQYF	TGCGCCAGCAGCTTGATACAGGGGGCGGACGAGCAGTACTTC
NA	TRBJ2-2	TRBD2	TRBV7-2	CASSNLAGGAGELFF	TGTGCCAGCAGCAATCTAGCGGGGGGTGCCGGGGAGCTGTTTTTT
NA	TRBJ1-1	TRBD1	TRBV7-9	CASSRDRGSEAFF	TGTGCCAGCAGCCGGGACAGGGGTTCTGAAGCTTTCTTT
NA	TRBJ2-1	NA	TRBV6-1	CASSEEGRAYNEQFF	TGTGCCAGCAGTGAGGAGGGCAGAGCCTACAATGAGCAGTTCTTC
NA	TRBJ1-6	TRBD1	TRBV27	CASSTRGLYNSPLHF	TGTGCCAGCAGTACCAGGGGGCTTTATAATTCACCCCTCCACTTT
NA	TRBJ2-7	TRBD2	TRBV5-1	CASSLSVAGGSDEQYF	TGCGCCAGCAGCTTGTCTGTAGCGGGAGGATCAGACGAGCAGTACTTC
NA	TRBJ1-1	TRBD1	TRBV11-3	CASSSNRGFTGTEAFF	TGTGCCAGCAGCTCCAACAGGGGGTTTACCGGCACTGAAGCTTTCTTT
NA	TRBJ2-1	TRBD2	TRBV6-1	CASRGSGRAIRQFF	TGTGCCAGCAGGGGTAGCGGGAGGGCCATCCGGCAGTTCTTC
NA	TRBJ2-5	TRBD2	TRBV5-8	CASSRFGAGAETQYF	TGTGCCAGCAGCCGTTTTGGGGCGGGAGCAGAGACCCAGTACTTC
NA	TRBJ2-1	NA	TRBV15	CATSRDIGTRGNEQFF	TGTGCCACCAGCAGAGATATAGGGACTCGAGGCAATGAGCAGTTCTTC
NA	TRBJ1-1	NA	TRBV5-5	CASRTIYRERNTEAFF	TGTGCCAGCAGAACGATATACAGGGAGAGGAACACTGAAGCTTTCTTT